The entry that follows covers one TCR beta chain sequence. This specimen belongs to a study of blood T cell repertoires in COVID-19. Across the whole study: Researchers got acute and convalescent COVID-19 samples from the United States, Italy and Spain. T cells, B-cell-depleted T cells, or PBMCs provided the cDNA or gDNA that served as material.

The V and J ends lost 2 bases and 0 bases, in that order; junction bases with no gene match: 16. The CDR3 contains 21 residues. Per the original methods: Reference gene primer amplification in the assay estimated nucleated cell counts. The repertoire was sequenced with immunoSEQ multiplex PCR; TCRdb's copy has only in-frame clones and lacks some. V and J calls and clone size are copied from that table; D and trimming were computed from the DNA. The data contain 80,000 to 85,000 clones, 84% of them singletons. The receptor comes from a human donor in a cohort sampled during active COVID-19. The chain employs TRBV23-1 and TRBJ2-6, with 7 bases identical to TRBD2. TRBV23-1 is an ORF for which the function is uncertain. Sequenced input: peripheral blood. The DNA of the CDR3 is TGCGCCAGCAGTCAACCTTGCGGGGGTCACTTGCCCCGCTCTGGGGCCAACGTCCTGACTTTC. Translating gives CASSQPCGGHLPRSGANVLTF.